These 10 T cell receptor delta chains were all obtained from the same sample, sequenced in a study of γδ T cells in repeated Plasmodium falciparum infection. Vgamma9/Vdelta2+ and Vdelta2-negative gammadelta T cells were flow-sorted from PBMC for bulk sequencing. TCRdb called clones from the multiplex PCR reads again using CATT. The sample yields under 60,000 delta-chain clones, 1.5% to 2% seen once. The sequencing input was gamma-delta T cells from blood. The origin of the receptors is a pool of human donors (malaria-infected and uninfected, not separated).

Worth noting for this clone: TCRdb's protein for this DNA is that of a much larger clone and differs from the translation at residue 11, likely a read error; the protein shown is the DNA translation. CDR3 protein: CACDPSRTGGHPDKLIF. In DNA, the CDR3 is TGTGCCTGTGACCCATCACGCACGGGGGGACACCCCGATAAACTCATCTTT. The chain uses TRDV2 and TRDJ1, with a possible D match to TRDD3 (6 bases). The J gene, missing from TCRdb, was assigned here through DNA to germline matching. V was shortened by 3 bases and J by 3 bases, with 22 bases between the two germline ends. Germline V CDR1 and CDR2: GEAIGNYY, EKD. CDR3 length equals 17 residues.

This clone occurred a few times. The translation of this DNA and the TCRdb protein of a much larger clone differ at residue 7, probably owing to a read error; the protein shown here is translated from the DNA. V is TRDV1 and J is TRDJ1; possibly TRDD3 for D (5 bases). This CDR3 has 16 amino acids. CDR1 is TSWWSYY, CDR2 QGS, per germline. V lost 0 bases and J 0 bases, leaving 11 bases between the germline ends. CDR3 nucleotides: TGTGCTCTTGGGGAACTCCTCGGGGGTTACACCGATAAACTCATCTTT. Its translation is CALGELLGGYTDKLIF.

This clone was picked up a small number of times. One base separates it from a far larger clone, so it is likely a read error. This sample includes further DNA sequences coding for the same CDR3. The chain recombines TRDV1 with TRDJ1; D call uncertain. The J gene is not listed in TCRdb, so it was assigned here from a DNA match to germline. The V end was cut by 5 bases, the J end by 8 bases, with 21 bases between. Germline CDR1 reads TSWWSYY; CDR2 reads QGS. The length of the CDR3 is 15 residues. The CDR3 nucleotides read TGTGCTCTTGGGCTTAGCCCCACCGCCACAGTCAAACTCATCTTT. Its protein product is CALGLSPTATVKLIF.

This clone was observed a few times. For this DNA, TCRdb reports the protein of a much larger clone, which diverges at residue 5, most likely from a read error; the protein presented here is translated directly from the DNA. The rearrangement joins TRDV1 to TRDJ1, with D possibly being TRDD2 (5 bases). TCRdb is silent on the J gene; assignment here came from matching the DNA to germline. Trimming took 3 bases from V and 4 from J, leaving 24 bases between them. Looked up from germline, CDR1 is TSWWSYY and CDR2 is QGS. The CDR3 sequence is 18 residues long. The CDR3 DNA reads TGTGCTCTTGGGGAGCCCATTCCTCCGCGGGTGCCTCTCGATAAACTCATCTTT. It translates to CALGEPIPPRVPLDKLIF.

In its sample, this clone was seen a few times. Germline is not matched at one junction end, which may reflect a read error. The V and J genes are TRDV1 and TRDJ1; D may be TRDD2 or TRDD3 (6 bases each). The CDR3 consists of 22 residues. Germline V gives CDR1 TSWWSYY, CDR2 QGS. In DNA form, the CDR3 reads TGTGCTCTTGGGGAGCCTCGGGCTTCCATATCTTACTGGGAATCCTACACAGATAAACTCATCTTT. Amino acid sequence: CALGEPRASISYWESYTDKLIF.

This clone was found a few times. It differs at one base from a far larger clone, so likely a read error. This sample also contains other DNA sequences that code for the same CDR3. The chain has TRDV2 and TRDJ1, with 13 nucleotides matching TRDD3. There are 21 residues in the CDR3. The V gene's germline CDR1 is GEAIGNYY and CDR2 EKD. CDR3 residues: CACDTLVLGDTNSDHTDKLIF. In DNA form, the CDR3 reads TGTGCCTGTGACACCCTCGTACTGGGGGATACGAATTCGGACCACACAGATAAACTCATCTTT.

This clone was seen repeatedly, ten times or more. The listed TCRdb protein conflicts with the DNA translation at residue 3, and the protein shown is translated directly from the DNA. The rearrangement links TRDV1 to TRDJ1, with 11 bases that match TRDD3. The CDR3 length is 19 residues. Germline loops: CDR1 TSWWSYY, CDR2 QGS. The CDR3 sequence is CARGELRPTWGIRTDKLIF. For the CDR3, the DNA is TGTGCTCGTGGGGAACTCCGTCCTACATGGGGGATACGCACCGATAAACTCATCTTT.

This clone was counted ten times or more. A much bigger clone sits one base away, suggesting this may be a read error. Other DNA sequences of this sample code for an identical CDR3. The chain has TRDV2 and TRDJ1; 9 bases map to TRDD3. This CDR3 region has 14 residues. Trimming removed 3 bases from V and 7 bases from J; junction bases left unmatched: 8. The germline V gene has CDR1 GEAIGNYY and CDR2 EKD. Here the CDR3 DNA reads TGTGCCTGTGACGAGCTGGGGGATTCGAGTAAACTCATCTTT. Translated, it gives CACDELGDSSKLIF.

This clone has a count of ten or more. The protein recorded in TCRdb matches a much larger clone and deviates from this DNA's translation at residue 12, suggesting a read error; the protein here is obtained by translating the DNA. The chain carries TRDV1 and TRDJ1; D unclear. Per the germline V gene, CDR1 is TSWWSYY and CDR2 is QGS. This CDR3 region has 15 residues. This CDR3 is CALGGPIRVTDELIF. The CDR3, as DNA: TGTGCTCTTGGGGGGCCGATCCGGGTTACCGATGAACTCATCTTT.

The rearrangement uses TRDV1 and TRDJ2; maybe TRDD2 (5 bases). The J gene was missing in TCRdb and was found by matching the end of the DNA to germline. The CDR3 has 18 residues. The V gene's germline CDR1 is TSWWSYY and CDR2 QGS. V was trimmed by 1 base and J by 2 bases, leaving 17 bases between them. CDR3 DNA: TGTGCTCTTGGGGAACCCCAAATCCCCCCTACCTTGACAGCACAACTCTTCTTT. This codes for CALGEPQIPPTLTAQLFF.